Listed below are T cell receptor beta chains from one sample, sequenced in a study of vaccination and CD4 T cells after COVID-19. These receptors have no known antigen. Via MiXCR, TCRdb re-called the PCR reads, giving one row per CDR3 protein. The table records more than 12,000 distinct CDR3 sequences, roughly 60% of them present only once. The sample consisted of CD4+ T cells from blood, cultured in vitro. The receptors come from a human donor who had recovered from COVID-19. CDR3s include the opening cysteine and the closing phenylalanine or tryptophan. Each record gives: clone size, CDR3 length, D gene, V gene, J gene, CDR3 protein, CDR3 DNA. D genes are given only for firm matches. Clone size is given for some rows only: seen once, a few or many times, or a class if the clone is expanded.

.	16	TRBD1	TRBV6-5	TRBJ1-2	CASSYRRTGGAYGYTF	TGTGCCAGCAGTTACAGGAGGACAGGGGGGGCCTATGGCTACACCTTC
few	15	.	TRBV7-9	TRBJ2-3	CASRRPGTSTDTQYF	TGTGCCAGCAGACGACCCGGGACTAGCACAGATACGCAGTATTTT
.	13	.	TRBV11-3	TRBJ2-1	CASSLDRWSEQFF	TGTGCCAGCAGCTTAGATCGTTGGAGCGAGCAGTTCTTC
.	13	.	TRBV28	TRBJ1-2	CASSVTGNYGYTF	TGTGCCAGCAGTGTCACAGGGAACTATGGCTACACCTTC
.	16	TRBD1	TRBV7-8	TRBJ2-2	CASSLARQGQTGELFF	TGTGCCAGCAGCTTAGCGCGACAGGGTCAAACCGGGGAGCTGTTTTTT
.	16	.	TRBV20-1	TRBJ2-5	CSARGLRGLLEETQYF	TGCAGTGCTAGGGGTTTGCGAGGGTTATTGGAGGAGACCCAGTACTTC
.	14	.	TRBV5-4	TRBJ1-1	CASSLDGGGTEAFF	TGTGCCAGCAGCTTGGACGGGGGTGGGACTGAAGCTTTCTTT
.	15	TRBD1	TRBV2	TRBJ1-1	CASSRQGVANTEAFF	TGTGCCAGCAGTCGACAGGGGGTGGCGAACACTGAAGCTTTCTTT
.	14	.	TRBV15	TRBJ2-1	CATSLELRLNEQFF	TGTGCCACCAGCTTGGAGCTTCGGCTTAATGAGCAGTTCTTC
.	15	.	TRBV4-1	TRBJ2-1	CASSQVPPNRNEQFF	TGCGCCAGCAGCCAAGTCCCCCCCAATCGCAATGAGCAGTTCTTC
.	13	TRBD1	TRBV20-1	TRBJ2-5	CSAGQGGKETQYF	TGCAGTGCTGGACAGGGTGGAAAAGAGACCCAGTACTTC
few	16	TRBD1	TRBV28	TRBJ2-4	CASSGQGAEAKNIQYF	TGTGCCAGCAGTGGACAGGGGGCTGAGGCCAAAAACATTCAGTACTTC
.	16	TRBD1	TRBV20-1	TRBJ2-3	CSARRSGTAPTDTQYF	TGCAGTGCTAGACGGTCCGGGACAGCCCCCACAGATACGCAGTATTTT
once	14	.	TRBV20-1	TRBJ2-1	CSARDIYRGNEQFF	TGCAGTGCTAGAGATATCTACCGGGGCAATGAGCAGTTCTTC
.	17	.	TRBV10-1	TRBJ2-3	CASSLAGRETQEDTQYF	TGCGCCAGCAGTCTCGCTGGCCGGGAGACACAAGAAGATACGCAGTATTTT
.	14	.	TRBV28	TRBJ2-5	CASWTGTPPETQYF	TGTGCCAGCTGGACCGGGACACCCCCAGAGACCCAGTACTTC
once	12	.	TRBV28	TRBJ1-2	CAVLRTNYGYTF	TGTGCCGTCCTCCGGACTAACTATGGCTACACCTTC
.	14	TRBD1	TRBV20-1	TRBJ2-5	CSARRDRTQETQYF	TGCAGTGCCAGAAGGGACAGGACCCAAGAGACCCAGTACTTC
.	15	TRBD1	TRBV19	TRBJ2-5	CASSTTGGGEETQYF	TGTGCCAGTAGTACCACAGGGGGCGGGGAAGAGACCCAGTACTTC
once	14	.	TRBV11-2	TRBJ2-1	CASSLGLIYNEQFF	TGTGCCAGCAGCTTAGGCCTCATCTACAATGAGCAGTTCTTC
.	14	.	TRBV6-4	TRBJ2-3	CASSEGKETDTQYF	TGTGCCAGCAGCGAGGGGAAGGAGACAGATACGCAGTATTTT
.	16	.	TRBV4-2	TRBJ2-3	CASSQAGPGEADTQYF	TGTGCCAGCAGCCAAGCTGGTCCAGGGGAGGCAGATACGCAGTATTTT
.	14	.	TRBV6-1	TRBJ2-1	CASSATGGHNEQFF	TGTGCCAGCAGTGCCACCGGGGGACACAATGAGCAGTTCTTC
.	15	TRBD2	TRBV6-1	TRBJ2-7	CASSPETGGSYEQYF	TGTGCCAGCAGCCCCGAGACGGGAGGGAGTTACGAGCAGTACTTC
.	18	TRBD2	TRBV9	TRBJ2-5	CASSALRGLAGHQETQYF	TGTGCCAGCAGCGCGTTGAGGGGACTAGCGGGACACCAAGAGACCCAGTACTTC
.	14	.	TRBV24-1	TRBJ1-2	CATSDTTVSYGYTF	TGTGCCACCAGTGACACGACAGTGTCCTATGGCTACACCTTC
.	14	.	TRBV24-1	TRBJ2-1	CATSDGRLPNEQFF	TGTGCCACCAGTGATGGACGGCTTCCCAATGAGCAGTTCTTC
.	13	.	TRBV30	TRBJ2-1	CAWGSGRYNEQFF	TGTGCCTGGGGCAGCGGAAGGTACAATGAGCAGTTCTTC
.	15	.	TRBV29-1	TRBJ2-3	CSVVRGVGGTDTQYF	TGCAGCGTTGTTCGAGGGGTTGGGGGCACAGATACGCAGTATTTT
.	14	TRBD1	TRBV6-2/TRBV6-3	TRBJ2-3	CASSYRQGTDTQYF	TGTGCCAGCAGTTACCGACAGGGAACAGATACGCAGTATTTT
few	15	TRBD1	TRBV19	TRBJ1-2	CASRGTTGTGFGYTF	TGTGCCAGCAGGGGAACTACCGGGACAGGGTTTGGCTACACCTTC
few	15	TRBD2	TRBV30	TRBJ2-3	CAWSVLRLAGDTQYF	TGTGCCTGGAGTGTATTGAGACTAGCGGGAGATACGCAGTATTTT
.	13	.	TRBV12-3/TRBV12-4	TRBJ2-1	CASSEQVRAEQFF	TGTGCCAGCAGTGAACAAGTTAGAGCCGAGCAGTTCTTC
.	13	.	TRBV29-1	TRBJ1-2	CSVGTGFGYGYTF	TGCAGCGTTGGAACAGGGTTTGGCTATGGCTACACCTTC
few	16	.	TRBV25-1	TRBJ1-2	CASSASARGAHYGYTF	TGTGCCAGCAGTGCCTCAGCGAGGGGGGCTCATTATGGCTACACCTTC